The 22 T cell receptor beta chains below were found in one sample sequenced in a study of tumor and adjacent non-tumor tissue in lung cancer (dated by TCRdb to 2017 to 2018). Libraries were constructed by multiplex PCR. Data came from an Illumina HiSeq 2500. TCRbeta libraries were built by three rounds of nested PCR using primers (Table S4), following protocols modified from ARM-PCR. TCRdb reprocessing: public reads trimmed at Q25 with fastp, clones called with MiXCR, in-frame beta chains kept. Every distinct CDR3 protein forms one entry, paired with its most common genes and DNA. Recorded for this sample are approximately 70,000 distinct CDR3 sequences; 60% to 75% of them occurred a single time. Of the sample, approximately 28% falls within the top ten clones. Bulk unsorted tissue served as the source for RNA extraction, and RNA quality was assessed using a NanoDrop ND-1000 and an Agilent 2100. Specimen: lung tumor tissue. These receptors all come from a man in his sixties with non-small cell lung cancer.

Regarding this clonotype: A much larger clone lies one base from this, so it may be a read error. V and J are TRBV5-4 and TRBJ2-7, with D possibly TRBD2 on 7 matching bases. The CDR3 covers 14 residues. Germline lookup yields CDR1 SGHNT and CDR2 YYREEE (reference sequence). Trimming stripped 7 bases from V and 3 bases from J, with 17 bases between. The CDR3, as DNA: TGTGCCAGCTCCCAGGGGAGGGGCCTCTACGAGCAGTACTTC. Translating gives CASSQGRGLYEQYF.

The CDR3 spells CRAQIQARTDTQYF. In DNA form, the CDR3 reads TGCAGAGCTCAAATACAGGCAAGAACAGATACGCAGTATTTT. This sequence joins TRBV20-1 and TRBJ2-3; D may be TRBD1 (5 bases). The CDR3 length is 14 residues. The germline CDR1 and CDR2 sequences are DFQATT and SNEGSKA (reference sequence).

Turning to this clonotype: A clone one base away is much larger, so this may be a read error. A read error is likely, as this CDR3 ends without the conserved phenylalanine or tryptophan. This chain uses TRBV20-1 with TRBJ2-5; D is undetermined. The germline CDR1 and CDR2 sequences are DFQATT and SNEGSKA (reference sequence). CDR3 length: 9 residues. Trimming left V 6 bases short and J 5 bases short, with 4 bases between. The CDR3 sequence is CSAGETQYL. In DNA, the CDR3 is TGCAGTGCGGGGGAGACCCAGTACTTA.

Comment on this clonotype: The junction departs from germline at one end; a sequencing error may be responsible. The chain recombines TRBV29-1 with TRBJ2-1, with D maybe TRBD2 (5 bases). The germline V gene encodes CDR1 SQVTM and CDR2 ANQGSEA. The CDR3 covers 9 residues. The CDR3: CSALNGEQF. The CDR3 DNA reads TGCAGCGCCCTTAATGGGGAGCAGTTC.

This clonotype has only a few counts. A junction end diverges from the germline sequence, so it may reflect a read error. The genes are TRBV10-3 and TRBJ2-3, with TRBD2 matching over 10 bases. This CDR3 has 15 amino acids. Per germline, CDR1 ENHRY and CDR2 SYGVKD. The CDR3 reads CAIRDWTSGTGTQYF. The CDR3 nucleotides read TGTGCCATCAGAGACTGGACTAGCGGCACAGGTACGCAGTATTTT.

The rearrangement links TRBV6-1 to TRBJ1-2, with TRBD1 matching 8 bases. This CDR3 has 14 amino acids. Looked up from germline, CDR1 is MNHNS and CDR2 is SASEGT. The CDR3 DNA sequence: TGTGCTAACAGTGCATCAGGGGGCATCTATGGCTACACCTTC. This gives the protein CANSASGGIYGYTF.

Concerning this clonotype itself: A much larger clone lies one base from this, so it may be a read error. This chain links TRBV7-9 with TRBJ1-6; TRBD1 matches at 10 bases. The CDR3 totals 14 residues. V lost 5 bases to trimming and J lost 10 bases; unmatched junction nucleotides: 5. The germline V gene has CDR1 SEHNR and CDR2 FQNEAQ (reference sequence). The CDR3: CASSTDRGLSPLHF. CDR3 DNA sequence: TGTGCCAGCAGCACAGACAGGGGGCTCTCACCCCTCCACTTT. Supplemented by reference TRBV7-9 and TRBJ1-6, the full variable domain reads DTGVSQNPRHKITKRGQNVTFRCDPISEHNRLYWYRQTLGQGPEFLTYFQNEAQLEKSRLLSDRFSAERPKGSFSTLEIQRTEQGDSAMYLCASSTDRGLSPLHFGNGTRLTVT.

Written as DNA, the CDR3 is TGTGCCAGCAGTCGATCGGACAGACCGTACGAGCAGTACTTC. Its protein product is CASSRSDRPYEQYF. V usage is TRBV6-5 and J usage is TRBJ2-7, with D perhaps TRBD1 (6 bases). CDR3 length: 14 amino acids. Germline CDR1 reads MNHEY; CDR2 reads SVGAGI. The V end lost 5 bases, the J end lost 4 bases, and 15 bases lay between the germline ends.

This clonotype was detected once. The CDR3 does not close with the conserved phenylalanine or tryptophan, likely indicating a read error. The V gene is TRBV10-1, the J gene TRBJ1-2, with 10 bases that match TRBD1. The CDR3 spans 16 residues. Germline CDR1 and CDR2: WNHNN and SYGVQD (reference sequence). This CDR3 is CAITKTGGPLGYGYTI. CDR3 in DNA: TGCGCCATCACCAAGACAGGGGGCCCATTGGGCTATGGTTACACCATC.

The chain employs TRBV6-1 and TRBJ2-2; 8 nucleotides agree with TRBD2. The V gene's germline CDR1 is MNHNS and CDR2 SASEGT. Losses at the gene ends were 10 bases for V and 3 bases for J; bases not matched to a gene: 13. This CDR3 comprises 16 residues. Written as DNA, the CDR3 is TGTGCCAACAGATTGGGACTAGGGGAATACACCGGGGAGCTGTTTTTT. This gives the protein CANRLGLGEYTGELFF.

The chain links TRBV20-1 to TRBJ2-1; perhaps TRBD1 as D (6 bases). This CDR3 is 13 amino acids long. CDR1 is DFQATT, CDR2 SNEGSKA, per germline (reference sequence). Trimming took 1 base from V and 13 from J, leaving 17 bases between them. CDR3 coding DNA: TGCAGTGCTAGAGCAGAGGGGGTGCCGAAACAGTTCTTC. It translates to CSARAEGVPKQFF.

In this sample, this clonotype turned up once. Likely a read error: the CDR3 ends without its conserved phenylalanine or tryptophan. The limits of the CDR3 on the DNA are not certain, so only TCRdb's listed CDR3 is given. The chain employs TRBV5-1 and TRBJ2-5; the table assigns TRBD2, which was not confirmed against the DNA. Germline V lookup: CDR1 SGHRS, CDR2 YFSETQ. The CDR3 is 15 residues long, counting both termini. The CDR3 loop is CASSLEDSRQETQNS.

The J gene is TRBJ2-1, the V gene TRBV11-2; perhaps TRBD2 as D (6 bases). The CDR3 has 15 residues. Germline V CDR1 and CDR2: SGHAT, FQNNGV. The V end was cut by 3 bases, the J end by 4 bases, with 13 bases between. The CDR3 DNA sequence: TGTGCCAGCAGCTTGGTTAGCGGTTTTTACAATGAGCAGTTCTTC. Translating it yields CASSLVSGFYNEQFF.

With respect to this clonotype: Germline is not matched at one junction end, which may reflect a read error. The V and J genes are TRBV10-2 and TRBJ1-5; 7 bases are a match to TRBD1. The germline CDR1 and CDR2 sequences are WSHSY and SAAADI. The CDR3 consists of 13 residues. The DNA for the CDR3 is TGCGCCGGCAGTCGAAACAGGGGACAGCCCCAGCATTTT. Its translation is CAGSRNRGQPQHF.

This clonotype came up once. A clone one base away is much larger, so this may be a read error. The rearrangement links TRBV11-2 to TRBJ2-1; TRBD2 aligns across 8 bases. Per the germline V gene, CDR1 is SGHAT and CDR2 is FQNNGV. This CDR3 comprises 11 residues. The CDR3 is CASGLAYEQLF. Written as DNA, the CDR3 is TGTGCCAGCGGACTAGCCTACGAGCAGTTATTC.

The chain joins TRBV28 to TRBJ2-6, with a weak D call TRBD1 (5 bases). V gave up 7 bases and J gave up 3 bases, with 19 bases separating them. The CDR3 extends over 17 amino acids. From germline, CDR1 is MDHEN and CDR2 SYDVKM. In DNA form, the CDR3 reads TGTGCCAGCACCTGGATAAGGGGCTCTATTGGGGCCAACGTCCTGACTTTC. Its protein product is CASTWIRGSIGANVLTF.

As regards this clonotype: At one end, the junction sequence differs from germline, possibly due to a read error. This rearrangement joins TRBV29-1 to TRBJ2-1; a possible D gene is TRBD1 (6 bases). Per the germline V gene, CDR1 is SQVTM and CDR2 is ANQGSEA. The CDR3 is 14 amino acids. CDR3 nucleotide sequence: TGCAGCGTTTACCTGGACAGAACCTACAATAAGCAGTTCTTC. It specifies CSVYLDRTYNKQFF.

This clonotype was detected only a few times. A much larger clone is a single base away; this may be a read error. The chain is built from TRBV6-5 and TRBJ1-5; D gene ambiguous. Germline values: CDR1 MNHEY, CDR2 SVGAGI. The CDR3 runs to 13 residues. The CDR3 DNA follows: TGTGCCAGCATTTACGCGCACAATCAGCCCCAGCATTTT. Protein sequence: CASIYAHNQPQHF.

About this clonotype itself: The junction differs from germline at one of its ends, possibly a read error. The CDR3 spells CSARDFRTGCTETFF. As DNA, the CDR3 is TGCAGTGCTCGAGACTTTCGGACAGGTTGCACTGAAACTTTCTTT. The rearrangement uses TRBV20-1 and TRBJ1-1, with 7 nucleotides matching TRBD1. Germline lookup yields CDR1 DFQATT and CDR2 SNEGSKA (reference sequence). This CDR3 has 15 amino acids.

V gene TRBV5-4 combines with J gene TRBJ2-2, with D possibly matching TRBD2 (6 bases). The CDR3 contains 14 residues. CDR1 and CDR2 from the germline V gene are SGHNT and YYREEE (reference sequence). V was trimmed by 5 bases and J by 17 bases, leaving 25 bases between them. CDR3 sequence: CASRMDTNTGSFFF. The DNA of the CDR3 is TGTGCCAGCAGAATGGACACGAACACCGGGAGTTTTTTTTTT.

The V gene is TRBV7-8, the J gene TRBJ2-2; 9 bases fit TRBD1. The germline V gene encodes CDR1 SGHVS and CDR2 FQNEAQ. The CDR3 covers 15 residues. After removal of 4 bases from V and 5 bases from J, the junction contained 5 bases not matched to a gene. In DNA form, the CDR3 reads TGTGCCAGCAGCTCACGACAGGGGGTTACCGGGGAGCTGTTTTTT. Protein: CASSSRQGVTGELFF.

Worth noting for this clonotype: This CDR3 fails to terminate in the conserved phenylalanine or tryptophan, so it likely reflects a read error. The V call is TRBV29-1, the J call TRBJ2-1; possibly TRBD2 for D (5 bases). The CDR3 runs 14 residues. Trimming stripped 3 bases from V and 1 base from J, with 10 bases between. CDR1 and CDR2 from the germline V gene are SQVTM and ANQGSEA. This CDR3 is CSVDGSASYNEQFL. The CDR3, as DNA: TGCAGCGTTGATGGTAGCGCATCCTACAATGAGCAGTTCCTC.